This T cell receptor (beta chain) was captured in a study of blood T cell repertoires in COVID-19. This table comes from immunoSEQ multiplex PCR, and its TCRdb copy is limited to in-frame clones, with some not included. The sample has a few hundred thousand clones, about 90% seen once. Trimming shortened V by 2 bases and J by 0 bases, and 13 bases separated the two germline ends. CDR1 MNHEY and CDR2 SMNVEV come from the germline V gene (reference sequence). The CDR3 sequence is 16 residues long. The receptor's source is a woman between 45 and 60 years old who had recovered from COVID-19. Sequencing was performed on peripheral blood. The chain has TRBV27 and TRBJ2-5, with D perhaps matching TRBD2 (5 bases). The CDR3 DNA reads TGTGCCAGCAGTTTAAGTCCCACGGGGTACCAAGAGACCCAGTACTTC. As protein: CASSLSPTGYQETQYF.